This T cell receptor (beta chain) was captured in a study of blood T cell repertoires in COVID-19. Study-level background: PBMCs, B-cell-depleted T cells, or T cells were the source of the cDNA or gDNA that made up the material.

Categorization into cohorts depended on clinical history that participants reported. The method was immunoSEQ multiplex PCR; TCRdb's version includes in-frame clones alone and lacks a portion of them. This table has about 180,000 clones, about 72% appearing once. This clonotype was sampled from a woman in her 50s who had recovered from COVID-19. The sequenced material came from PBMCs or T cells enriched from blood (not recorded which).

CDR3 sequence: CASSVGLNTEAFF. The CDR3 bases are TGTGCCAGCAGTGTGGGGCTGAACACTGAAGCTTTCTTT. This chain uses TRBV12-3 or TRBV12-4 with TRBJ1-1, with D possibly TRBD1 on 5 matching bases. V shed 5 bases and J shed 0 bases, with 7 bases lying between them. The CDR3 runs 13 residues.